Below are 24 T cell receptor beta chains sequenced from a single sample in a study of Graves' ophthalmopathy and Graves' hyperthyroidism. Amplifying from RNA transcripts, the study obtained TCR beta CDR3 regions. RT-PCR with HTBI primers came first, then second-round multiplex PCR. TCRdb processed the multiplex PCR reads anew with MiXCR; each CDR3 protein has one entry. This table has approximately 460,000 distinct CDR3 sequences, approximately 15% appearing once. Sequencing was performed on blood. The receptors originated from a woman aged 25-40 years with Graves' ophthalmopathy.

This clonotype came up many times. The chain couples TRBV7-2 to TRBJ1-6, with D tentatively TRBD1 (5 bases). Trimming cost V 0 bases and J 7 bases, with 10 bases left between them. There are 15 residues in the CDR3. Germline V gene data show CDR1 as SGHTA and CDR2 as FQGNSA. CDR3 loop: CASSLAAGINSPLHF. The CDR3, as DNA: TGTGCCAGCAGCTTAGCTGCAGGGATCAATTCACCCCTCCACTTT.

This clonotype was seen many times. This rearrangement joins TRBV27 to TRBJ2-2, with D tentatively TRBD2 (5 bases). V dropped 10 bases and J dropped 7 bases, with 13 bases sitting between them. CDR1 and CDR2 (germline): MNHEY, SMNVEV (reference sequence). The CDR3 totals 12 residues. The CDR3 DNA reads TGTGCCACCCGATACGGAGGCGGGGAGCTGTTTTTT. Protein product: CATRYGGGELFF.

At least ten counts were recorded for this clonotype. This rearrangement joins TRBV2 to TRBJ2-7; the match to TRBD1 covers 7 bases. This CDR3 has 13 residues. CDR1 and CDR2 (germline): SNHLY, FYNNEI. V lost 5 bases to trimming and J lost 0 bases; unmatched junction nucleotides: 1. The CDR3 sequence: CASSRTGSYEQYF. CDR3 DNA sequence: TGTGCCAGCAGTAGGACAGGCTCCTACGAGCAGTACTTC.

This clonotype was recorded many times. The V gene is TRBV9, the J gene TRBJ2-5; a possible D gene is TRBD2 (5 bases). The germline V and J ends were trimmed by 4 bases and 9 bases, with 16 bases remaining between them. This CDR3 spans 13 amino acids. Germline values: CDR1 SGDLS, CDR2 YYNGEE. The CDR3 region has the DNA TGTGCCAGCAGCCTCAGCCCACAAGCGGCCCAGTACTTC. This encodes CASSLSPQAAQYF.

In this sample, this clonotype turned up many times. V usage is TRBV6-1 and J usage is TRBJ1-1; no reliable D call. From germline, CDR1 is MNHNS and CDR2 SASEGT. The CDR3 contains 15 residues. The V end was cut by 1 base, the J end by 0 bases, with 9 bases between. The CDR3 is CASSEENRMNTEAFF. DNA for the CDR3: TGTGCCAGCAGTGAAGAAAACAGAATGAACACTGAAGCTTTCTTT.

This clonotype was seen at least ten times. The CDR3 DNA reads TGCGCCAGCAGCTTGCGAATGGGACTGACCTATGGCTACACCTTC. Its protein product is CASSLRMGLTYGYTF. This chain connects TRBV5-1 to TRBJ1-2, with D tentatively TRBD1 (5 bases). The germline CDR1 and CDR2 sequences are SGHRS and YFSETQ. Trimming took 1 base from V and 4 from J, leaving 14 bases between them. This CDR3 has 15 amino acids.

This clonotype was counted at least ten times. This chain links TRBV14 with TRBJ1-1, with a possible D match to TRBD1 (5 bases). V gave up 0 bases and J gave up 8 bases, with 22 bases separating them. From germline, CDR1 is SGHDN and CDR2 FVKESK. The CDR3 has 17 residues. The CDR3 DNA sequence: TGTGCCAGCAGCCAAGAGAGGGGCGGGTTGGGGGTTACCGAAGCTTTCTTT. Its translation is CASSQERGGLGVTEAFF.

V is TRBV5-1 and J is TRBJ2-5, with 8 nucleotides matching TRBD1. V was clipped by 4 bases and J by 1 base; unmatched bases: 6. In germline, CDR1 is SGHRS, CDR2 YFSETQ. The CDR3 runs to 15 residues. The CDR3 here is CASSRQGSPQETQYF. The CDR3 region has the DNA TGCGCCAGCAGCCGACAGGGGTCCCCCCAAGAGACCCAGTACTTC.

This clonotype was observed at least ten times. The chain couples TRBV10-3 to TRBJ2-7; D possibly matches TRBD1 or TRBD2 (5 bases each). CDR3 length: 15 amino acids. In germline, CDR1 is ENHRY, CDR2 SYGVKD. V lost 4 bases to trimming and J lost 7 bases, with 20 bases between them. CDR3 loop: CAISVGAEDPREQYF. DNA of the CDR3: TGTGCCATCAGTGTTGGGGCGGAGGACCCTAGAGAGCAGTACTTC.

This clonotype was counted at least ten times. V gene TRBV27 combines with J gene TRBJ1-1, with D maybe TRBD1 (5 bases). Germline V gene lookup returns CDR1 MNHEY and CDR2 SMNVEV (reference sequence). Trimming removed 3 bases from V and 7 bases from J, with 12 bases in between. The CDR3 contains 13 residues. The CDR3 DNA sequence: TGTGCCAGCAGTTTCACCAGGGTTGGTGAAGCTTTCTTT. Translating gives CASSFTRVGEAFF.

This clonotype was seen repeatedly, ten times or more. The rearrangement links TRBV6-2 or TRBV6-3 to TRBJ1-1; TRBD1 is a possible D gene (6 bases). This CDR3 region has 13 residues. Germline V gene lookup returns CDR1 MNHEY and CDR2 SVGEGT. Trimming shortened V by 7 bases and J by 1 base, and 10 bases separated the two germline ends. The CDR3 sequence: CASKGDSNTEAFF. The CDR3 coding sequence is TGTGCCAGCAAGGGGGACTCGAACACTGAAGCTTTCTTT.

This clonotype has at least ten counts. The chain employs TRBV6-5 and TRBJ1-1; D might be TRBD1 (5 bases). Germline lookup yields CDR1 MNHEY and CDR2 SVGAGI. V was shortened by 2 bases and J by 2 bases, with 15 bases between the two germline ends. The CDR3 covers 16 residues. The CDR3 DNA reads TGTGCCAGCAGTTACGGTGCAGGGTTAGGAAACACTGAAGCTTTCTTT. It codes for CASSYGAGLGNTEAFF.

This clonotype occurred a few times. The genes are TRBV5-1 and TRBJ1-1, with 8 positions matching TRBD1. This CDR3 is 14 amino acids long. The V segment lost 4 bases and the J segment 3 bases; nucleotides outside the gene matches: 5. CDR1 is SGHRS, CDR2 YFSETQ, per germline. The CDR3, as DNA: TGCGCCAGCAGCGAGGACAGGGATCACACTGAAGCTTTCTTT. Translation: CASSEDRDHTEAFF.

The chain combines TRBV6-1 with TRBJ2-2, with 11 bases that match TRBD1. Losses at the gene ends were 5 bases for V and 5 bases for J; bases not matched to a gene: 7. CDR1 is MNHNS and CDR2 is SASEGT in the germline V gene. This CDR3 is built from 16 residues. CDR3 sequence: CASSRLRDRGTGELFF. DNA of the CDR3: TGTGCCAGCAGTCGTCTCCGGGACAGGGGGACCGGGGAGCTGTTTTTT.

This clonotype was counted only a few times. V usage is TRBV5-6 and J usage is TRBJ2-4; D is uncertain. The germline V gene encodes CDR1 SGHDT and CDR2 YYEEEE. The CDR3 extends over 16 amino acids. V lost 4 bases and J lost 0, with 14 bases in between. CDR3 coding DNA: TGTGCCAGCAGCCTTTCGGACCTGAGAGCCAAAAACATTCAGTACTTC. Its protein product is CASSLSDLRAKNIQYF.

J is TRBJ1-1 and V is TRBV19, with 8 bases lining up with TRBD1. V gave up 1 base and J gave up 6 bases; unmatched junction bases: 19. The CDR3 length is 19 residues. Germline assignment: CDR1 LNHDA and CDR2 SQIVND (reference sequence). The CDR3 here is CASSIVPGQGLKSVAEAFF. DNA of the CDR3: TGTGCCAGTAGTATAGTTCCTGGACAGGGACTGAAGTCTGTCGCTGAAGCTTTCTTT.

There are many counts of this clonotype. The gene calls are TRBV5-1 and TRBJ2-6; D is undetermined. Per the germline V gene, CDR1 is SGHRS and CDR2 is YFSETQ. This CDR3 contains 17 residues. V was trimmed by 0 bases and J by 0 bases, leaving 10 bases between them. The CDR3 here is CASSLVRQASGANVLTF. For the CDR3, the DNA is TGCGCCAGCAGCTTGGTCCGGCAGGCCTCTGGGGCCAACGTCCTGACTTTC.

This clonotype was seen repeatedly, ten times or more. The chain is built from TRBV6-5 and TRBJ2-1; 10 nucleotides agree with TRBD2. CDR3 size: 15 residues. Per the germline V gene, CDR1 is MNHEY and CDR2 is SVGAGI. With V trimmed by 4 bases and J by 9 bases, 9 bases remained unmatched. The CDR3 DNA follows: TGTGCCAGCAGTTCCCCGGGACTAGCGAAAAGTGAGCAGTTCTTC. This translates into CASSSPGLAKSEQFF.

This clonotype was counted many times. The chain recombines TRBV10-3 with TRBJ2-7, with 8 bases aligning to TRBD1. V dropped 6 bases and J dropped 0; count of bases not matched to a gene: 4. The CDR3 has 14 residues. CDR1 and CDR2 (germline): ENHRY, SYGVKD. The chain's CDR3 is CAIRGTGASYEQYF. CDR3 DNA sequence: TGTGCCATCAGGGGGACAGGCGCCTCCTACGAGCAGTACTTC.

The V gene is TRBV4-3, the J gene TRBJ2-5; tentative D call: TRBD1 (5 bases). Germline CDR1 reads LGHNA; CDR2 reads YSLEER. The CDR3 runs to 15 residues. The ends were cut back, 2 bases at V and 2 bases at J, with 12 bases in the middle. The CDR3 DNA is TGCGCCAGCAGCCAATTGAACAGGCCACAAGAGACCCAGTACTTC. Encoded protein: CASSQLNRPQETQYF.

In this sample, this clonotype turned up many times. The rearrangement uses TRBV12-3 or TRBV12-4 and TRBJ1-2, with TRBD1 identical over 9 bases. V was clipped by 2 bases and J by 5 bases; unmatched bases: 6. This CDR3 is built from 15 residues. CDR3 sequence: CASSLTGGTGYGYTF. DNA of the CDR3: TGTGCCAGCAGTTTAACCGGTGGGACAGGGTATGGCTACACCTTC.

Worth noting for this clonotype: This may be a read error, as it is one base from a much larger clone. This rearrangement joins TRBV5-1 to TRBJ2-7, with D uncertain. Germline loops: CDR1 SGHRS, CDR2 YFSETQ. The length of the CDR3 is 14 residues. The V end was cut by 1 base, the J end by 0 bases, with 8 bases between. CDR3 DNA sequence: TGCGCCAGCAGCTTGCTGAGACTCTCCTACGAGCAGTACTTC. This gives the protein CASSLLRLSYEQYF.

This clonotype was found many times. The rearrangement joins TRBV10-2 to TRBJ1-1; no clear D gene. This CDR3 has 12 amino acids. The V and J ends lost 3 bases and 5 bases respectively, with 7 bases between them. CDR1 and CDR2 from the germline V gene are WSHSY and SAAADI. The CDR3 sequence: CASSEWGTEAFF. The DNA of the CDR3 is TGCGCCAGCAGTGAATGGGGAACTGAAGCTTTCTTT.

This clonotype was recorded many times. The chain couples TRBV20-1 to TRBJ2-5; 8 positions agree with TRBD2. Germline V gives CDR1 DFQATT, CDR2 SNEGSKA (reference sequence). The CDR3 covers 16 residues. V shed 3 bases and J 4 bases; nucleotides not matched to a gene: 13. The CDR3 sequence is CSASGGASFFGETQYF. CDR3 in DNA: TGCAGTGCTAGCGGGGGGGCTAGCTTCTTTGGAGAGACCCAGTACTTC.